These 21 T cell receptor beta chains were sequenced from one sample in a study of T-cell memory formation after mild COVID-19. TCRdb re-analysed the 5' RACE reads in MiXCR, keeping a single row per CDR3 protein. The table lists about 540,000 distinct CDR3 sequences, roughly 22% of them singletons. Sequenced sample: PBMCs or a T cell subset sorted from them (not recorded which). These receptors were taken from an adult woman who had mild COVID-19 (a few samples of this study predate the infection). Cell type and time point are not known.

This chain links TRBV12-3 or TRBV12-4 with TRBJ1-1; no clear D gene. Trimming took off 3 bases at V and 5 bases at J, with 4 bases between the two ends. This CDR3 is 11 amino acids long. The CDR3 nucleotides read TGTGCCAGCAGTTTTTGGACTGAAGCTTTCTTT. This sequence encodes CASSFWTEAFF.

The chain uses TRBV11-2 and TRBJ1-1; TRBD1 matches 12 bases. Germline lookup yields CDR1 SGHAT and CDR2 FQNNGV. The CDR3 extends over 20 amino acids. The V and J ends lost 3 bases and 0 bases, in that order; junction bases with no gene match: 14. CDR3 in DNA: TGTGCCAGCAGCTTCCCCAGTTACCCCGGGGACAGGGGGCTGAACACTGAAGCTTTCTTT. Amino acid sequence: CASSFPSYPGDRGLNTEAFF.

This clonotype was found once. The CDR3 protein is CASSLKKGANVLTF. The DNA for the CDR3 is TGTGCCAGCAGCTTGAAAAAGGGGGCCAACGTCCTGACTTTC. The genes are TRBV5-4 and TRBJ2-6; no definite D call. The CDR3 has 14 residues. Germline V gene lookup returns CDR1 SGHNT and CDR2 YYREEE (reference sequence). The ends were cut back, 1 base at V and 4 bases at J, with 6 bases in the middle.

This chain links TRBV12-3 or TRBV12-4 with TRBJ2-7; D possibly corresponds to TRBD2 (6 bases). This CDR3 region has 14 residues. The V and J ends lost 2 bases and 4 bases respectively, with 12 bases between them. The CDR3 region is CASSLFLAVYEQYF. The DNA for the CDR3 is TGTGCCAGCAGTTTATTTTTAGCGGTTTACGAGCAGTACTTC.

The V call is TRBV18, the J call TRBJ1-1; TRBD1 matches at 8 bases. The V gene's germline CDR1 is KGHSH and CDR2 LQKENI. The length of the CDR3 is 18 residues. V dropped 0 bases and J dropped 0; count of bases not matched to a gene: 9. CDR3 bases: TGTGCCAGCTCACCACCGGGTACAGGGGGGATAATGAACACTGAAGCTTTCTTT. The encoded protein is CASSPPGTGGIMNTEAFF.

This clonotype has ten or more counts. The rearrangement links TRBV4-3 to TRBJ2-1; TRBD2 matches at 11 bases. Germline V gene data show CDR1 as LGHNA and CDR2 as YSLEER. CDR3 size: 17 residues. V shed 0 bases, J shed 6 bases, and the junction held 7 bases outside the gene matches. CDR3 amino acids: CASSQDLTSGSTNEQFF. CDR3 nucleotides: TGCGCCAGCAGCCAAGACCTTACTAGCGGGAGTACCAATGAGCAGTTCTTC.

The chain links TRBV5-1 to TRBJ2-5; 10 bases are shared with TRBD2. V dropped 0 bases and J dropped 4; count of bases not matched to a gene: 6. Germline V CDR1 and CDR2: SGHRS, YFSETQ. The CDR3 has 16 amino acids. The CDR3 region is CASSLAASGSLETQYF. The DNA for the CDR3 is TGCGCCAGCAGCTTGGCAGCTAGCGGGAGTTTAGAGACCCAGTACTTC.

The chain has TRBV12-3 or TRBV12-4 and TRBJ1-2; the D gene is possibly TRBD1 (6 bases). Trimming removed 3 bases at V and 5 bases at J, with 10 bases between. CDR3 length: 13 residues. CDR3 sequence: CASSLDSPYGYTF. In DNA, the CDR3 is TGTGCCAGCAGTTTGGACAGTCCTTATGGCTACACCTTC.

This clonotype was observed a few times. The CDR3 sequence: CASSLERGGVNPYEQYF. The CDR3 bases are TGTGCCAGCAGCTTAGAGAGGGGGGGAGTGAATCCCTACGAGCAGTACTTC. The gene calls are TRBV7-6 and TRBJ2-7, with D possibly TRBD2 on 7 matching bases. Trimming stripped 1 base from V and 2 bases from J, with 18 bases between. The CDR3 has 17 amino acids. Germline V gene sequence: CDR1 SGHVS, CDR2 FNYEAQ.

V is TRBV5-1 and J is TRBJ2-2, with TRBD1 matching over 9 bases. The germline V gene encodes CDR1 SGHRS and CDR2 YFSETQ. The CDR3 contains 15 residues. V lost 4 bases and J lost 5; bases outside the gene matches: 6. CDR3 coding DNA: TGCGCCAGCAGCCTCGGGACAGGGAAGACCGGGGAGCTGTTTTTT. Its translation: CASSLGTGKTGELFF.

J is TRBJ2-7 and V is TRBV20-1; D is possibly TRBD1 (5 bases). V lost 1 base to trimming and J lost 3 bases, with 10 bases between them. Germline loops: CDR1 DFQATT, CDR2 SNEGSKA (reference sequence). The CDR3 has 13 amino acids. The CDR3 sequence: CSARGQLGYEQYF. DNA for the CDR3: TGCAGTGCTAGAGGACAGCTAGGCTACGAGCAGTACTTC.

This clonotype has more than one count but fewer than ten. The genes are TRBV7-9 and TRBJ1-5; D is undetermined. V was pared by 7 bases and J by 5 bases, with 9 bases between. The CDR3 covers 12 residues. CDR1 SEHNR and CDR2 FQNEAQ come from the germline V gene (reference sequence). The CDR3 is CASNSWDQPQHF. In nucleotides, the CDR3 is TGTGCCAGCAACTCTTGGGATCAGCCCCAGCATTTT. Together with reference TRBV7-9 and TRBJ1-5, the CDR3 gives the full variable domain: DTGVSQNPRHKITKRGQNVTFRCDPISEHNRLYWYRQTLGQGPEFLTYFQNEAQLEKSRLLSDRFSAERPKGSFSTLEIQRTEQGDSAMYLCASNSWDQPQHFGDGTRLSIL.

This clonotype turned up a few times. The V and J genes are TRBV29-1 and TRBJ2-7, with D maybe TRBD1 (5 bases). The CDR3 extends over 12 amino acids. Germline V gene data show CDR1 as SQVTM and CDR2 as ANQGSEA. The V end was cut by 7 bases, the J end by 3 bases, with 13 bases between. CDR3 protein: CSAGSLVYEQYF. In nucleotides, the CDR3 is TGCAGCGCAGGGTCCTTAGTCTACGAGCAGTACTTC.

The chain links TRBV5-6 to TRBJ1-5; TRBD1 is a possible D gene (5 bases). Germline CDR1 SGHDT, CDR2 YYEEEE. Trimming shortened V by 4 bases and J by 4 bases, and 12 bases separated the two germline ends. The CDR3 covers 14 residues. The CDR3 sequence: CASSRGRVNQPQHF. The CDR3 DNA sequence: TGTGCCAGCAGCCGGGGGAGGGTAAATCAGCCCCAGCATTTT. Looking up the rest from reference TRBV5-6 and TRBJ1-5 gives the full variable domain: DAGVTQSPTHLIKTRGQQVTLRCSPKSGHDTVSWYQQALGQGPQFIFQYYEEEERQRGNFPDRFSGHQFPNYSSELNVNALLLGDSALYLCASSRGRVNQPQHFGDGTRLSIL.

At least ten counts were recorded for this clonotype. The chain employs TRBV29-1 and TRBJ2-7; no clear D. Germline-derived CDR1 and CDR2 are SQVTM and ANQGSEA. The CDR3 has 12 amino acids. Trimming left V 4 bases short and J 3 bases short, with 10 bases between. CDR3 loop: CSVVVSGYEQYF. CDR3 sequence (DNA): TGCAGCGTTGTCGTGTCCGGCTACGAGCAGTACTTC.

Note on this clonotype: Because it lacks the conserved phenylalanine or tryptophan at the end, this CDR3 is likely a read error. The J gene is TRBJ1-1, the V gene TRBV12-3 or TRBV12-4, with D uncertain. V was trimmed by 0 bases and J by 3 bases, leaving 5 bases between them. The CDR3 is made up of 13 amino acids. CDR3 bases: TGTGCCAGCAGTTTAGCCGCGGACACTGAAGCTTTCTAT. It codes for CASSLAADTEAFY.

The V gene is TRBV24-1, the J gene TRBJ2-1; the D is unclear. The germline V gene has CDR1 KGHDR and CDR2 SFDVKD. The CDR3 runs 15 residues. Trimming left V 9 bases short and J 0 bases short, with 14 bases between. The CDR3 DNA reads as TGTGCCACCCGCCAGGACGGAAGCTCCTACAATGAGCAGTTCTTC. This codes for CATRQDGSSYNEQFF.

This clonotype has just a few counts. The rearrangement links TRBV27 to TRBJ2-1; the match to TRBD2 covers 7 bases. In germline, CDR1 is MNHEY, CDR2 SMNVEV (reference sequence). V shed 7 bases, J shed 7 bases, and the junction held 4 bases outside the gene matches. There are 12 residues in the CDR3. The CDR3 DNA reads TGTGCCAGCACTGGGGGGGATAATGAGCAGTTCTTC. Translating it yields CASTGGDNEQFF.

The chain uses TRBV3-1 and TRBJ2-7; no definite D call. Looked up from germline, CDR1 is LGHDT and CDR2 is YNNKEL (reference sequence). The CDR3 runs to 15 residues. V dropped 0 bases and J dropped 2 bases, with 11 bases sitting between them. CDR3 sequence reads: CASSQETYATYEQYF. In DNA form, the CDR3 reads TGTGCCAGCAGCCAAGAAACGTACGCTACCTACGAGCAGTACTTC.

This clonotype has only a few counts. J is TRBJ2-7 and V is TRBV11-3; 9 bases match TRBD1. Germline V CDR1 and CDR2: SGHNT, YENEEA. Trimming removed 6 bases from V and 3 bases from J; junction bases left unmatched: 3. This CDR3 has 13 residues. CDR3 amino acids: CASREGQGYEQYF. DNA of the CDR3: TGTGCCAGCAGGGAGGGACAGGGCTACGAGCAGTACTTC. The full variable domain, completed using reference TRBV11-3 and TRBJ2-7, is EAGVVQSPRYKIIEKKQPVAFWCNPISGHNTLYWYLQNLGQGPELLIRYENEEAVDDSQLPKDRFSAERLKGVDSTLKIQPAELGDSAVYLCASREGQGYEQYFGPGTRLTVT.

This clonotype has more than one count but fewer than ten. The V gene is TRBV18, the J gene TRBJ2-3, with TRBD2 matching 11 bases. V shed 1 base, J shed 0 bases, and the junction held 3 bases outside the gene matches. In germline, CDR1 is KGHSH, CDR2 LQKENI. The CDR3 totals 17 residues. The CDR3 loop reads CASSPRLAGSSTDTQYF. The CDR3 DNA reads TGTGCCAGCTCACCACGACTAGCGGGGAGTAGCACAGATACGCAGTATTTT.